Each of the 22 T cell receptor beta chains below was sequenced from the same sample in a study of read filtering for tumor transcriptome and immune sequencing (dated by TCRdb to about 2020). TCRdb shows the sequencer as Illumina HiSeq 4000. TCR libraries were constructed from roughly 360 ng RNA using the Immunoverse kit, and molecular barcoded adaptors covering alpha/delta and beta/gamma chains were employed. TCRdb trimmed the raw reads at Q25, called clones with MiXCR and kept productive beta chains. Rows are combined by CDR3 protein, so each entry shows the most common genes and DNA. This sample holds 94,000 or so distinct CDR3 sequences; around an eighth were observed only once. The leading ten clones occupy under 15% of the sample. Input material: a population of CD138-negative cells sorted from bone marrow. This specimen's cell subset or site label, interpreted: bone marrow mononuclear cells depleted of CD138+ plasma/myeloma cells by negative magnetic selection. Receptors originate from a donor aged 40 or older with multiple myeloma.

This clonotype was recorded many times. The chain is built from TRBV20-1 and TRBJ2-1; D remains ambiguous. From germline, CDR1 is DFQATT and CDR2 SNEGSKA (reference sequence). The CDR3 spans 14 residues. Trimming shortened V by 6 bases and J by 6 bases, and 18 bases separated the two germline ends. CDR3 in amino acids: CSAREPTVVNEQFF. The CDR3 DNA reads TGCAGTGCCCGCGAACCAACTGTGGTCAATGAGCAGTTCTTC.

This clonotype showed up many times. The chain couples TRBV20-1 to TRBJ2-3; TRBD2 agrees at 7 bases. Per germline, CDR1 DFQATT and CDR2 SNEGSKA (reference sequence). V lost 0 bases and J lost 4; bases outside the gene matches: 7. The CDR3 runs 15 residues. In nucleotides, the CDR3 is TGCAGTGCTAGAGATCCCCTAGCGGTGGCAGATACGCAGTATTTT. Encoded protein: CSARDPLAVADTQYF.

In its sample, this clonotype was seen many times. This sequence joins TRBV28 and TRBJ2-7; D is perhaps TRBD1 (6 bases). Germline V lookup: CDR1 MDHEN, CDR2 SYDVKM. This CDR3 is 13 amino acids long. V was pared by 5 bases and J by 2 bases, with 10 bases between. In nucleotides, the CDR3 is TGTGCCAGCAGTCCCCCAGGGGCCTACGAGCAGTACTTC. It translates to CASSPPGAYEQYF.

This clonotype was counted many times. The chain links TRBV20-1 to TRBJ1-1; 9 bases map to TRBD1. Germline CDR1 DFQATT, CDR2 SNEGSKA (reference sequence). Trimming cost V 5 bases and J 7 bases; bases outside gene matches: 11. The CDR3 runs to 14 residues. CDR3 protein: CSAGKQGARSEAFF. The CDR3 DNA is TGCAGTGCTGGAAAACAGGGGGCGCGTAGTGAAGCTTTCTTT.

There are many counts of this clonotype. This sequence joins TRBV30 and TRBJ2-2; D is uncertain. The V and J ends lost 0 bases and 4 bases respectively, with 9 bases between them. The CDR3 has 14 residues. The V gene's germline CDR1 is GTSNPN and CDR2 SVGIG (reference sequence). CDR3 protein: CAWSVLLRTGELFF. For the CDR3, the DNA is TGTGCCTGGAGTGTACTGTTGCGCACCGGGGAGCTGTTTTTT.

This clonotype was detected ten times or more. The chain joins TRBV20-1 to TRBJ2-1; 8 bases fit TRBD2. Unmatched junction bases numbered 7, after V lost 1 base and J lost 5 bases. The CDR3 is 15 residues long. From germline, CDR1 is DFQATT and CDR2 SNEGSKA (reference sequence). The CDR3 is CSARGGSGAHNEQFF. As DNA, the CDR3 is TGCAGTGCTAGAGGGGGTAGCGGGGCTCACAATGAGCAGTTCTTC.

This clonotype was detected many times. The CDR3 region has the DNA TGTGCCAGCAGCTTAGTAGTCAGGGGAAATGAAAAACTGTTTTTT. Its translation: CASSLVVRGNEKLFF. V is TRBV7-8 and J is TRBJ1-4, with D tentatively TRBD1 (6 bases). V shed 1 base and J shed 5 bases, with 11 bases lying between them. The germline V gene encodes CDR1 SGHVS and CDR2 FQNEAQ. This CDR3 is built from 15 residues.

This sequence joins TRBV19 and TRBJ1-3; D gene uncertain. The CDR3 sequence is 15 residues long. V was trimmed by 3 bases and J by 1 base, leaving 10 bases between them. CDR1 and CDR2 (germline): LNHDA, SQIVND (reference sequence). The chain's CDR3 is CASSMTDISGNTIYF. Here the CDR3 DNA reads TGTGCCAGTAGTATGACTGACATTTCTGGAAACACCATATATTTT.

In the case of this clonotype: This may be a read error: a much more frequent sequence differs by one nucleotide. The chain uses TRBV7-8 and TRBJ2-1, with a weak D call TRBD1 (7 bases). Germline V gene data show CDR1 as SGHVS and CDR2 as FQNEAQ. The CDR3 is 15 residues long. CDR3 DNA sequence: TGTGCCAGCAGCCGAGACAGGGACTCCTACAATGAGCAGCTCTTC. Its translation: CASSRDRDSYNEQLF.

Remarks on this clonotype: A much bigger clone sits one base away, suggesting this may be a read error. This chain links TRBV10-2 with TRBJ2-2; 11 bases align to TRBD2. CDR3 length: 17 amino acids. Germline CDR1 is WSHSY and CDR2 is SAAADI. In DNA, the CDR3 is TGCGCCGGCAGTGAGTCGGCGGTAGCGGGAGGGCCCGGGGAGCTGTTTTTT. This codes for CAGSESAVAGGPGELFF.

This clonotype occurred many times. The chain couples TRBV19 to TRBJ2-1; 9 positions match TRBD2. Per germline, CDR1 LNHDA and CDR2 SQIVND (reference sequence). There are 17 residues in the CDR3. Losses at the gene ends were 9 bases for V and 4 bases for J; bases not matched to a gene: 16. For the CDR3, the DNA is TGTGCCAGCCGCCCTTTTTGGGACGCGGGAGGGTACAATGAGCAGTTCTTC. This encodes CASRPFWDAGGYNEQFF.

This clonotype has a count of ten or more. This CDR3 reads CSVEVGRTDTQYF. In DNA, the CDR3 is TGCAGCGTTGAAGTGGGACGCACAGATACGCAGTATTTT. The rearrangement links TRBV29-1 to TRBJ2-3; D assignment may be TRBD1 or TRBD2 (5 bases each). The ends were cut back, 1 base at V and 1 base at J, with 6 bases in the middle. Germline CDR1 SQVTM, CDR2 ANQGSEA. The CDR3 runs 13 residues.

This clonotype appeared many times. The V and J genes are TRBV30 and TRBJ2-7; TRBD2 aligns across 7 bases. Germline CDR1 reads GTSNPN; CDR2 reads SVGIG (reference sequence). V lost 0 bases, J lost 3 bases, and 8 bases stayed unmatched. The CDR3 is made up of 15 amino acids. The CDR3 nucleotides read TGTGCCTGGAGTGTACTGCACGCTAGCGGCTACGAGCAGTACTTC. Its translation: CAWSVLHASGYEQYF.

About this clonotype itself: This clone may be a read error of a much larger clone one base away. The conserved closing phenylalanine or tryptophan is absent in this CDR3, likely reflecting a read error. The CDR3: CASSLQADRQETQYS. The CDR3 bases are TGTGCCAGCAGCTTACAGGCGGACAGGCAAGAGACCCAGTACTCC. The gene calls are TRBV7-9 and TRBJ2-5, with TRBD1 matching 7 bases. CDR1 is SEHNR and CDR2 is FQNEAQ in the germline V gene (reference sequence). This CDR3 is built from 15 residues. V was clipped by 2 bases and J by 2 bases; unmatched bases: 5.

The sample holds many counts of this clonotype. The rearrangement uses TRBV28 and TRBJ1-5, with a possible D match to TRBD1 (6 bases). CDR3 length equals 14 residues. V was clipped by 6 bases and J by 7 bases, with 16 bases between them. Germline V gene lookup returns CDR1 MDHEN and CDR2 SYDVKM. The CDR3 is CASSRGGGYQPQHF. Here the CDR3 DNA reads TGTGCCAGCAGCCGAGGGGGGGGGTACCAGCCCCAGCATTTT.

This clonotype was detected ten times or more. V usage is TRBV7-9 and J usage is TRBJ2-1, with D possibly matching TRBD2 (5 bases). V dropped 5 bases and J dropped 3 bases, with 14 bases sitting between them. This CDR3 is 15 amino acids long. Per germline, CDR1 SEHNR and CDR2 FQNEAQ (reference sequence). CDR3 loop: CASSPSGFIYNEQFF. The CDR3 DNA is TGTGCCAGCAGCCCAAGCGGCTTTATCTACAATGAGCAGTTCTTC.

This clonotype was detected many times. The chain links TRBV3-1 to TRBJ2-1; 10 nucleotides line up with TRBD2. Trimming took 3 bases from V and 8 from J; bases not matched to a gene: 10. The CDR3 is 16 residues long. From germline, CDR1 is LGHDT and CDR2 YNNKEL (reference sequence). CDR3 nucleotides: TGTGCCAGCAGCCACTTAAGCGGGAGGGCCCTCCATGAGCAGTTCTTC. Translation gives CASSHLSGRALHEQFF.

This clonotype has at least ten counts. The rearrangement uses TRBV28 and TRBJ2-7; no firm D call. Germline V gene data show CDR1 as MDHEN and CDR2 as SYDVKM. The V end lost 6 bases, the J end lost 6 bases, and 12 bases lay between the germline ends. The CDR3 length is 12 residues. DNA of the CDR3: TGTGCCAGCAGGCAGCACGGCCGCGAGCAGTACTTC. It yields the protein CASRQHGREQYF.

This clonotype has at least ten counts. The gene calls are TRBV7-2 and TRBJ2-1; 8 bases align to TRBD2. Per germline, CDR1 SGHTA and CDR2 FQGNSA. This CDR3 contains 15 residues. V shed 7 bases, J shed 3 bases, and the junction held 8 bases outside the gene matches. CDR3 protein: CASTLDSGDYNEQFF. As DNA, the CDR3 is TGTGCCAGCACCCTCGATAGCGGGGACTACAATGAGCAGTTCTTC.

This clonotype was seen more than once but under ten times. Since a much larger clone is just one base distant, this may be a read error. The DNA of the CDR3 is TGTGCCAGCAGCTTCGGCAGGGGCGGATACAATGAGCAGTTCTTC. Residues: CASSFGRGGYNEQFF. The chain joins TRBV7-2 to TRBJ2-1, with TRBD1 as a possible D gene (6 bases). Germline CDR1 SGHTA, CDR2 FQGNSA. CDR3 length: 15 amino acids. V was pared by 3 bases and J by 4 bases, with 13 bases between.

In this sample, this clonotype turned up a few times. The chain carries TRBV27 and TRBJ2-1; 9 bases fit TRBD2. The CDR3 extends over 15 amino acids. V lost 3 bases, J lost 5 bases, and 5 bases stayed unmatched. CDR1 is MNHEY and CDR2 is SMNVEV in the germline V gene (reference sequence). CDR3 sequence reads: CASSLLAGSNNEQFF. CDR3 nucleotides: TGTGCCAGCAGTTTGCTAGCGGGAAGCAACAATGAGCAGTTCTTC.

In its sample, this clonotype was seen many times. The J gene is TRBJ1-1, the V gene TRBV7-3; D ambiguous. CDR1 and CDR2 (germline): SGHTA, FQGTGA. The V gene lost 2 bases and the J gene lost 0 bases, with 4 bases spanning the gap. The CDR3 is 13 amino acids. The CDR3 sequence: CASSLYLNTEAFF. CDR3 in DNA: TGTGCCAGCAGCTTATACTTGAACACTGAAGCTTTCTTT.